The 21 T cell receptor beta chains given below trace back to one sample, sequenced in a study of T-cell reconstitution after alpha-beta-depleted transplantation in children (TCRdb year 2016). Library preparation used PCR. The data were produced on an Illumina HiSeq 2500. TCR libraries were prepared with molecular barcoding, using unique molecular identifiers to normalize TCRbeta repertoire quantification. TCRdb handled the public reads itself, with Q25 trimming in fastp and clone calling in MiXCR, and kept productive beta chains. Under each unique CDR3 protein, matching rows form one entry showing the most common genes and DNA. This sample holds some 340,000 distinct CDR3 sequences; 10% were observed only once. The ten largest clones take up approximately 2.3% of the sample. The specimen comprised PBMCs from the stem cell graft donor, sampled from the stem cell graft. These receptors came from a human donor who donated a stem cell graft to a child with acute lymphoblastic leukemia.

This chain uses TRBV20-1 with TRBJ2-7, with unresolved D. Trimming left V 0 bases short and J 4 bases short, with 13 bases between. The length of the CDR3 is 14 residues. Germline V gene sequence: CDR1 DFQATT, CDR2 SNEGSKA (reference sequence). The CDR3 is CSARDRNSPYEQYF. DNA of the CDR3: TGCAGTGCTAGAGATCGGAATTCGCCGTACGAGCAGTACTTC.

This clonotype was seen a handful of times. CDR3 bases: TGTGCCGGCGAAACTCCCTGGACTAGCGGGAGATTGCTTCCCTACGAGCAGTACTTC. It translates to CAGETPWTSGRLLPYEQYF. The J gene is TRBJ2-7, the V gene TRBV9; 13 positions match TRBD2. The CDR3 is 19 residues long. Looked up from germline, CDR1 is SGDLS and CDR2 is YYNGEE. V was clipped by 10 bases and J by 2 bases; unmatched bases: 21.

The chain is built from TRBV20-1 and TRBJ2-7; D uncertain. Trimming took off 3 bases at V and 3 bases at J, with 12 bases between the two ends. The CDR3 covers 13 residues. Germline V gives CDR1 DFQATT, CDR2 SNEGSKA (reference sequence). The CDR3 DNA reads TGCAGTGCTAGTCGGATTAAGGGCTACGAGCAGTACTTC. Translated: CSASRIKGYEQYF.

The sample holds a few counts of this clonotype. This chain connects TRBV12-3 or TRBV12-4 to TRBJ2-5; D is unclear. The CDR3 is made up of 12 amino acids. V was clipped by 3 bases and J by 4 bases, with 6 bases between them. The CDR3 is CASSFYGETQYF. The CDR3 DNA sequence: TGTGCCAGCAGTTTTTACGGAGAGACCCAGTACTTC.

The chain uses TRBV15 and TRBJ2-7, with 8 bases fitting TRBD2. The CDR3 loop spans 15 amino acids. With 1 base clipped from V and 0 bases from J, the junction kept 2 bases outside the gene matches. Germline CDR1 reads LNHNV; CDR2 reads YYDKDF (reference sequence). The CDR3, as DNA: TGTGCCACCAGCAGAGGCGGGACTAGCTCCTACGAGCAGTACTTC. Its translation is CATSRGGTSSYEQYF.

The rearrangement uses TRBV7-8 and TRBJ2-2; 8 nucleotides agree with TRBD1. V shed 1 base and J 6 bases; nucleotides not matched to a gene: 7. CDR1 is SGHVS and CDR2 is FQNEAQ in the germline V gene. The CDR3 has 16 residues. The CDR3 region has the DNA TGTGCCAGCAGCTTAGAGAGGGCCAGGGGGCCCGGGGAGCTGTTTTTT. This gives the protein CASSLERARGPGELFF.

This clonotype was observed a handful of times. The rearrangement joins TRBV29-1 to TRBJ2-1, with TRBD1 matching over 11 bases. CDR1 and CDR2 (germline): SQVTM, ANQGSEA. After removal of 7 bases from V and 6 bases from J, the junction contained 8 bases not matched to a gene. CDR3 length equals 14 residues. CDR3 DNA: TGCAGCGGTCTTAGGGGACAGGGGGGCAATGAGCAGTTCTTC. This gives the protein CSGLRGQGGNEQFF.

The table lists this clonotype with many counts. The chain carries TRBV7-9 and TRBJ2-2; D is unresolved. Germline CDR1 is SEHNR and CDR2 is FQNEAQ (reference sequence). The CDR3 is 11 residues long. Trimming left V 6 bases short and J 6 bases short, with 5 bases between. The CDR3 DNA is TGTGCCAGCAGTTTATCCGGGGAGCTGTTTTTT. Amino acid sequence: CASSLSGELFF.

This clonotype has a count of ten or more. V gene TRBV12-3 or TRBV12-4 combines with J gene TRBJ1-4; D is perhaps TRBD1 (6 bases). The CDR3 is 15 residues long. V was cut by 1 base and J by 7 bases, with 13 bases left in between. CDR3 sequence (DNA): TGTGCCAGCAGTTTAGACAGGGATCGGGTTGAAAAACTGTTTTTT. As protein: CASSLDRDRVEKLFF.

Many counts were recorded for this clonotype. The V call is TRBV4-1, the J call TRBJ2-2; 11 bases map to TRBD1. The CDR3 contains 17 residues. CDR1 is MGHRA, CDR2 YSYEKL, per germline. V lost 1 base, J lost 2 bases, and 3 bases stayed unmatched. Here the CDR3 reads CASSQVWTGGNTGELFF. Written as DNA, the CDR3 is TGCGCCAGCAGCCAAGTGTGGACAGGGGGCAACACCGGGGAGCTGTTTTTT.

This clonotype has only a few counts. The chain uses TRBV6-2 or TRBV6-3 and TRBJ2-7, with D perhaps given as TRBD1 or TRBD2 (5 bases each). Germline V gives CDR1 MNHEY, CDR2 SVGEGT. This CDR3 has 17 residues. With 0 bases removed from V and 2 bases from J, the gap between germline ends came to 17 bases. CDR3 protein: CASSYSIEGRAAYEQYF. The CDR3 DNA follows: TGTGCCAGCAGTTACTCGATCGAGGGGAGAGCGGCCTACGAGCAGTACTTC.

This clonotype was detected only a few times. V and J are TRBV5-1 and TRBJ2-2; TRBD2 matches at 10 bases. The CDR3 totals 16 residues. Germline-derived CDR1 and CDR2 are SGHRS and YFSETQ. V lost 0 bases to trimming and J lost 7 bases; unmatched junction nucleotides: 6. In nucleotides, the CDR3 is TGCGCCAGCAGCTTGGCCCTAGCGGGGGTCGTCGGGGAGCTGTTTTTT. This sequence encodes CASSLALAGVVGELFF.

This clonotype was detected ten times or more. The chain links TRBV7-9 to TRBJ2-1, with D possibly matching TRBD2 (5 bases). Germline V lookup: CDR1 SEHNR, CDR2 FQNEAQ (reference sequence). This CDR3 has 15 amino acids. V lost 3 bases to trimming and J lost 6 bases, with 15 bases between them. The CDR3 DNA reads as TGTGCCAGCAGCTTGGGCCTAGCTGGTTCCAATGAGCAGTTCTTC. It specifies CASSLGLAGSNEQFF.

This clonotype came up many times. This chain joins TRBV7-6 and TRBJ2-3; D may match TRBD1 or TRBD2 (7 bases each). Germline CDR1 is SGHVS and CDR2 is FNYEAQ. This CDR3 spans 15 amino acids. The V and J ends lost 6 bases and 2 bases respectively, with 15 bases between them. The CDR3 region is CASRGRGRDTDTQYF. In DNA form, the CDR3 reads TGTGCCAGCAGGGGGAGGGGGCGCGACACAGATACGCAGTATTTT. Full variable domain (missing parts from reference TRBV7-6 and TRBJ2-3): GAGVSQSPRYKVTKRGQDVALRCDPISGHVSLYWYRQALGQGPEFLTYFNYEAQQDKSGLPNDRFSAERPEGSISTLTIQRTEQRDSAMYRCASRGRGRDTDTQYFGPGTRLTVL.

The rearrangement links TRBV7-3 to TRBJ2-3; tentatively, D is TRBD2 (6 bases). Germline V gives CDR1 SGHTA, CDR2 FQGTGA. The CDR3 extends over 16 amino acids. The V end was cut by 5 bases, the J end by 5 bases, with 20 bases between. The CDR3 nucleotides are TGTGCCAGCAGCGCCGGGACTCGCCTTTCACAAGATACGCAGTATTTT. Protein: CASSAGTRLSQDTQYF.

This chain connects TRBV15 to TRBJ1-1; D gene ambiguous. The ends were cut back, 6 bases at V and 3 bases at J, with 11 bases in the middle. The germline CDR1 and CDR2 sequences are LNHNV and YYDKDF (reference sequence). The CDR3 spans 13 residues. For the CDR3, the DNA is TGTGCCACCAGAGTGGCACGGGACACTGAAGCTTTCTTT. Translation gives CATRVARDTEAFF.

In its sample, this clonotype was seen many times. The rearrangement links TRBV5-8 to TRBJ2-1; 11 bases match TRBD1. Germline V lookup: CDR1 SGHTS, CDR2 YDEGEE. This CDR3 spans 17 amino acids. V lost 4 bases to trimming and J lost 6 bases; unmatched junction nucleotides: 12. The CDR3 bases are TGTGCCAGCAGCGCACCGACAACCGGGACAGGGGGCAATGAGCAGTTCTTC. Its protein product is CASSAPTTGTGGNEQFF.

This clonotype showed up many times. V is TRBV7-9 and J is TRBJ2-3; D ambiguous. Trimming pared 3 bases from V and 4 bases from J, leaving 2 bases between. Per germline, CDR1 SEHNR and CDR2 FQNEAQ (reference sequence). This CDR3 comprises 11 residues. CDR3 sequence reads: CASSFPDTQYF. In DNA, the CDR3 is TGTGCCAGCAGCTTTCCAGATACGCAGTATTTT. Variable domain in full (rest from reference TRBV7-9 and TRBJ2-3): DTGVSQNPRHKITKRGQNVTFRCDPISEHNRLYWYRQTLGQGPEFLTYFQNEAQLEKSRLLSDRFSAERPKGSFSTLEIQRTEQGDSAMYLCASSFPDTQYFGPGTRLTVL.

This rearrangement joins TRBV5-1 to TRBJ2-1, with D maybe TRBD2 (5 bases). Germline V gene lookup returns CDR1 SGHRS and CDR2 YFSETQ. Trimming took 0 bases from V and 6 from J, leaving 19 bases between them. The CDR3 has 17 residues. The CDR3 sequence is CASSLDLVASFSNEQFF. The DNA of the CDR3 is TGCGCCAGCAGCTTGGATCTCGTCGCTAGCTTTTCCAATGAGCAGTTCTTC.

This clonotype was seen more than once but under ten times. The chain links TRBV25-1 to TRBJ2-7, with 7 bases that match TRBD1. V was clipped by 5 bases and J by 0 bases; unmatched bases: 7. From germline, CDR1 is MGHDK and CDR2 SYGVNS. The CDR3 contains 15 residues. In nucleotides, the CDR3 is TGTGCCAGCAGTCCCCGGACAGGAATCTCCTACGAGCAGTACTTC. Translating it yields CASSPRTGISYEQYF.

This clonotype has ten or more counts. The chain links TRBV3-1 to TRBJ2-7, with D perhaps given as TRBD1 or TRBD2 (5 bases each). Germline V gene data show CDR1 as LGHDT and CDR2 as YNNKEL (reference sequence). The ends were cut back, 4 bases at V and 5 bases at J, with 24 bases in the middle. This CDR3 has 17 residues. The chain's CDR3 is CASSPPTWGMEVHEQYF. Here the CDR3 DNA reads TGTGCCAGCAGCCCACCTACTTGGGGGATGGAGGTCCACGAGCAGTACTTC.